Below, one TCR beta chain is given with its context. Germline values: CDR1 SGHTA, CDR2 FQGNSA. Losses at the gene ends were 5 bases for V and 4 bases for J; bases not matched to a gene: 6. The CDR3 has 15 amino acids. These data belong to a study of T cells in narcolepsy. The table came from immunoSEQ multiplex PCR; TCRdb's copy has only in-frame clones and leaves some out. The repertoire holds about 19,000 clones, around four fifths seen once, with roughly 1.7% in the top ten. This TCR derives from a human donor in good health. Sequencing was done on a sample of memory (CD45RA-) CD4+ T cells from blood. The chain couples TRBV7-2 to TRBJ2-2; 8 bases map to TRBD1. CDR3: CASSPQGGFTGELFF. The CDR3 region has the DNA TGTGCCAGCAGCCCACAGGGGGGCTTCACCGGGGAGCTGTTTTTT.